There are a few counts of the clone carrying this T cell receptor beta chain. It was with a sample-barcoded 5' primer and a J-beta primer mix that a second PCR of about 6 to 12 cycles was run. Each CDR3 protein gets one entry after TCRdb re-called the 5' RACE reads with MiXCR. The sample carries some 750,000 distinct CDR3 sequences, about a fifth recorded once. This CDR3 spans 14 amino acids. The V gene's germline CDR1 is MNHEY and CDR2 SVGAGI. Trimming shortened V by 6 bases and J by 0 bases, and 11 bases separated the two germline ends. These data come from a study of blood T cells in healthy people across ages.

V usage is TRBV6-5 and J usage is TRBJ1-2; no reliable D call. The sequence derives from a man between 65 and 85 years old in good health. The specimen sequenced was blood. CDR3 nucleotides: TGTGCCAGCAGCACAAGTTACACTAACTATGGCTACACCTTC. Amino acids: CASSTSYTNYGYTF.